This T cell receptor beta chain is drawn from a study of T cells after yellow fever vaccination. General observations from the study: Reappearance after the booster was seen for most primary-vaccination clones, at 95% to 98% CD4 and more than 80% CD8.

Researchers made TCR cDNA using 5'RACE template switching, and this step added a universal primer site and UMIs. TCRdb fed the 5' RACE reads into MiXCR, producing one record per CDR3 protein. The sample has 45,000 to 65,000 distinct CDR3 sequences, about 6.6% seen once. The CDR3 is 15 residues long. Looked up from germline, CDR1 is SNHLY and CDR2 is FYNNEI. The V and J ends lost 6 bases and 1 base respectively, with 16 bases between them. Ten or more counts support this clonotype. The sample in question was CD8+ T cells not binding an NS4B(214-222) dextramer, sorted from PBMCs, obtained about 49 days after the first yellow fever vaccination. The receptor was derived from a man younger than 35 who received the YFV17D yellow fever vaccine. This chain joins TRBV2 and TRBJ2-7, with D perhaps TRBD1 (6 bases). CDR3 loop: CASSPTGFGSYEQYV. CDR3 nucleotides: TGTGCCAGCAGCCCCACAGGGTTCGGGTCCTACGAGCAGTACGTC.